This T cell receptor (beta chain) derives from a study of Ad26.COV2.S vaccination and SARS-CoV-2 variants. Study as a whole: Ad26.COV2.S shots went into the muscle once or twice, 56 days apart.

Whole-study results and caveats: Substantial breadth was reportedly displayed by spike-specific CD8+ and CD4+ T cell responses after vaccination.

With respect to this clone: The antigen remains undetermined.

The germline V and J ends were trimmed by 5 bases and 8 bases, with 19 bases remaining between them. This CDR3 has 14 residues. Germline values: CDR1 SGHRS, CDR2 YFSETQ. Treatment indicated: around 19 received Ad26.COV2.S at low or high dose, single or two shots; about 5 received placebo; per-sample allocation not given. Sampling was done on day 63 after the first vaccine or placebo injection. An adult of 18-55 years in Boston served as donor. The vaccine delivered Wuhan-strain SARS-CoV-2 spike through an Ad26 vector. Generated by immunoSEQ multiplex PCR, the TCRdb table keeps only in-frame clones and is missing some. This table holds about 350,000 clones, about nine tenths found once.

The V gene is TRBV5-1, the J gene TRBJ1-1, with TRBD1 as a possible D gene (6 bases). The clonotype originates from a person between 18 and 65 years old who received the Ad26.COV2.S COVID-19 vaccine or a placebo. The sequencing used peripheral blood, collected in a trial of Ad26.COV2.S vaccine versus placebo. This CDR3 is CASRRRDTAQEAFF. CDR3 bases: TGCGCCAGCAGAAGGCGGGACACAGCCCAAGAAGCTTTCTTT.